This is a list of T cell receptor beta chains from one sample in a study of OX40 agonist ivuxolimab in advanced cancers. Method: immunoSEQ multiplex PCR; TCRdb's copy keeps in-frame clones and lacks some. The sample gives 50,000 to 60,000 clones, about nine tenths of which show up once; 3% to 4% is in the top ten. Sequencing was performed on CD4+ or CD8+ T cells sorted from blood, taken in a trial of the OX40 agonist ivuxolimab. Receptors originate from an adult with an advanced solid tumor such as melanoma, head and neck, liver or kidney cancer. The conserved cysteine and the conserved F or W are not part of the CDR3 here. Each record gives: J gene, V gene, CDR3 protein.

TRBJ2-2	TRBV7-9	ASSISGTYTGELF
TRBJ2-7	TRBV13	ASSSSFEQY
TRBJ2-7	TRBV7-8	ASSSGQGGYEQY
TRBJ2-7	TRBV5-1	ASSVTGAALYEQY
TRBJ2-3	TRBV5-5	ASSFFAGPDTQY
TRBJ2-7	TRBV13	ASSSPGGTGVYEQY
TRBJ1-1	TRBV2	ASYGGTEAF
TRBJ2-1	TRBV6-4	ASSDSGRPAYNEQF
TRBJ2-7	TRBV28	ASSVGASYEQY
TRBJ2-3	TRBV4-1	ASSQNGPRRY
TRBJ2-3	TRBV5-6	ASSLGALEVTDTQY
TRBJ2-2	TRBV19	ASSIGLRTSGRFVTGELF
TRBJ2-1	TRBV6-5	ASSYPRPPGDNEQF
TRBJ1-5	TRBV6-6	ASSYGTGSNQPQH
TRBJ2-1	TRBV4-3	ASSQDRTDGAGLF
TRBJ2-7	TRBV14	ASSPRNFYEQY
TRBJ2-3	TRBV28	ASSLYRGREDTQY
TRBJ1-4	TRBV18	ASSPGGEKLF
TRBJ2-7	TRBV6-6	ASSYGLAPYEQY
TRBJ2-5	TRBV4-1	ASSPYPLPGGADGETQY
TRBJ1-6	TRBV28	ASTSGYSPLH
TRBJ2-3	TRBV9	ASSGTTGGASSGSTDTQY
TRBJ1-1	TRBV28	ASSLVGDRVNTEAF
TRBJ2-7	TRBV7-3	ASSWTGLASYEQY
TRBJ1-1	TRBV27	ASSPNWASGVTEAF
TRBJ1-6	TRBV4-2	ASSQDMAGLPLH
TRBJ2-1	TRBV19	ASSNYNEQF
TRBJ2-7	TRBV7-2	ASSLAGANEQY
TRBJ1-5	TRBV27	ASSLSGGYSNQPQH
TRBJ1-4	TRBV27	ASSRSTNEKLF
TRBJ2-1	TRBV28	ASSPANEQF
TRBJ2-7	TRBV28	ASSFLTGGIPSYEQY
TRBJ2-3	TRBV5-1	ASSLGLAEITDTQY
TRBJ2-5	TRBV7-9	ASSLAGQALQETQY